Each of the 5 T cell receptor beta chains below was sequenced from the same sample in a study of T cell repertoires in cytomegalovirus infection. Their cognate antigens are unknown. TCRdb independently ran MiXCR on the reads; one entry per CDR3 protein. The sample shows roughly 800,000 distinct CDR3 sequences, just under 30% of them seen only once. Sequenced here: cultured CD8+ T cells from PBMCs, sampled from culture after CMV antigen stimulation. These receptors came from a human donor in good health (CMV status not recorded). Some clones in this sample may be carry-over from other donors' samples.

The chain is built from TRBV6-2 or TRBV6-3 and TRBJ2-7, with 9 bases fitting TRBD1. Looked up from germline, CDR1 is MNHEY and CDR2 is SVGEGT. The CDR3 extends over 13 amino acids. With V trimmed by 6 bases and J by 3 bases, 3 bases remained unmatched. CDR3 bases: TGTGCCAGCAGGCGACAGGGGGACTACGAGCAGTACGTC. This sequence encodes CASRRQGDYEQYV.

In its sample, this clonotype was seen many times. The chain has TRBV7-2 and TRBJ2-5, with D perhaps matching TRBD1 or TRBD2 (5 bases each). With 4 bases removed from V and 7 bases from J, the gap between germline ends came to 16 bases. Per the germline V gene, CDR1 is SGHTA and CDR2 is FQGNSA. CDR3 size: 14 residues. CDR3 protein: CASSWGTPRGTQYF. In nucleotides, the CDR3 is TGTGCCAGCAGCTGGGGGACGCCCCGGGGGACCCAGTACTTC.

The gene calls are TRBV6-1 and TRBJ1-1; 7 nucleotides align to TRBD1. This CDR3 region has 15 residues. Trimming at V came to 9 bases and at J to 0 bases, leaving 10 bases not matched to a gene. Looked up from germline, CDR1 is MNHNS and CDR2 is SASEGT. The CDR3, as DNA: TGTGCCAGTGGTAGGGGGCGGCACATGAACACTGAAGCTTTCTTT. This encodes CASGRGRHMNTEAFF.

The rearrangement uses TRBV6-5 and TRBJ2-5; D possibly uses TRBD1 or TRBD2 (5 bases each). CDR1 MNHEY and CDR2 SVGAGI come from the germline V gene. CDR3 size: 17 residues. The V and J ends lost 2 bases and 1 base respectively, with 17 bases between them. The CDR3 spells CASSYGPQTGTQETQYF. The CDR3 nucleotides read TGTGCCAGCAGTTACGGACCCCAAACGGGGACCCAAGAGACCCAGTACTTC.

This rearrangement joins TRBV7-3 to TRBJ2-2, with 7 positions matching TRBD2. Germline V gene sequence: CDR1 SGHTA, CDR2 FQGTGA. Trimming removed 0 bases from V and 4 bases from J; junction bases left unmatched: 2. The CDR3 consists of 15 residues. CDR3: CASSLTGGGTGELFF. The CDR3 region has the DNA TGTGCCAGCAGCTTAACTGGCGGGGGCACCGGGGAGCTGTTTTTT.